The present T cell receptor beta chain was sequenced within a study of T cell changes during pregnancy in multiple sclerosis. Only in-frame clones appear in the TCRdb table, and some are missing; sequencing was by immunoSEQ multiplex PCR. Among over 30,000 clones listed, approximately 90% were seen once. Per germline, CDR1 SGHNT and CDR2 YYREEE (reference sequence). Trimming cost V 0 bases and J 5 bases, with 18 bases left between them. CDR3 length: 17 residues. This clonotype was sampled from a female donor with multiple sclerosis, enrolled in a pregnancy study. V usage is TRBV5-4 and J usage is TRBJ2-1; tentatively, D is TRBD1 (7 bases). The source material was CD8+ T cells from peripheral blood mononuclear cells, sampled in the third trimester of pregnancy. The CDR3 DNA reads as TGTGCCAGCAGCTTGGGGTTGGCGGGACAGAGCCACAATGAGCAGTTCTTC. Protein sequence: CASSLGLAGQSHNEQFF. The variable domain in full, with the rest retrieved from reference TRBV5-4 and TRBJ2-1, is ETGVTQSPTHLIKTRGQQVTLRCSSQSGHNTVSWYQQALGQGPQFIFQYYREEENGRGNFPPRFSGLQFPNYSSELNVNALELDDSALYLCASSLGLAGQSHNEQFFGPGTRLTVL.